This T cell receptor (beta chain) was profiled in a study of OX40 agonist ivuxolimab in advanced cancers. Broader study findings: Clonal expansion was among the lowest in partial responders at 0.1-3.0 mg/kg, especially CD8+.

TCRdb's table, derived via immunoSEQ multiplex PCR, lists solely in-frame clones and lacks some. Of around 63,000 clones in the sample, around 79% are singletons; the top ten hold approximately 10%. A note on this clone: Its antigen is unidentified.

The CDR3 spans 15 residues. CDR1 SGHTA and CDR2 FQGNSA come from the germline V gene. Trimming at V came to 5 bases and at J to 3 bases, leaving 4 bases not matched to a gene. The chain has TRBV7-2 and TRBJ2-3; 11 nucleotides agree with TRBD2. The sequencing here drew on CD4+ or CD8+ T cells sorted from blood, taken in a trial of the OX40 agonist ivuxolimab. This TCR came from an adult with an advanced solid tumor such as melanoma, head and neck, liver or kidney cancer. The chain's CDR3 is CASSLTSGSTDTQYF. In DNA form, the CDR3 reads TGTGCCAGCAGCCTAACTAGCGGGAGTACAGATACGCAGTATTTT.